The clone carrying this T cell receptor (beta chain) was counted at least ten times. Trimming removed 3 bases from V and 5 bases from J; junction bases left unmatched: 7. The germline V gene has CDR1 SGDLS and CDR2 YYNGEE. This CDR3 is built from 15 residues. The entry originates in a study of blood T cell repertoires in COVID-19. Study information: Samples taken during acute and convalescent COVID-19 were collected in the United States, Italy and Spain. PBMCs, B-cell-depleted T cells, or T cells were the source of the cDNA or gDNA that made up the material.

Study processing details: Nucleated cell counts were estimated from reference gene primer amplification. Data came from immunoSEQ multiplex PCR; TCRdb stores just in-frame clones and leaves some out. V and J calls and clone size are as listed in that table; D and trimming were resolved from the DNA. The sample has about 220,000 clones, 60% to 85% seen once. V and J are TRBV9 and TRBJ1-5, with TRBD1 matching over 8 bases. The sample was peripheral blood. The sequence derives from a woman in her 70s with acute or convalescent COVID-19. Written as DNA, the CDR3 is TGTGCCAGCAGCGCGTCCACAGGGGGGTATCAGCCCCAGCATTTT. This encodes CASSASTGGYQPQHF.